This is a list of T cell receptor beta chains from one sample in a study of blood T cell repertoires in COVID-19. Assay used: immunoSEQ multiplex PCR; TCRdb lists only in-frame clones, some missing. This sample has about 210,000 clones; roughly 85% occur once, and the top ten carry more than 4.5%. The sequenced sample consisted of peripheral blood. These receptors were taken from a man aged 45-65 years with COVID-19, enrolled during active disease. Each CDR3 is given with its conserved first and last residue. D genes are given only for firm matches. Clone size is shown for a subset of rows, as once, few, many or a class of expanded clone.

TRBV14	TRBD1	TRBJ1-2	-	TGTGCCAGCAGCCAAGGACAGGGGGCTTTTCGTAACTATGGCTACACCTTC	CASSQGQGAFRNYGYTF
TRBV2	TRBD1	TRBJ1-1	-	TGTGCCAGCAGTGCCCGGGACAGGGGAAGGGACACTGAAGCTTTCTTT	CASSARDRGRDTEAFF
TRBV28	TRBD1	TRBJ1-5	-	TGTGCCAGCAGTTTGGGCAGGGGGCCGCTTCAGCCCCAGCATTTT	CASSLGRGPLQPQHF
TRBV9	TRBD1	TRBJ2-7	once	TGTGCCAGCAGTTCCCGGGACAGGGTCAACGAGCAGTACTTC	CASSSRDRVNEQYF
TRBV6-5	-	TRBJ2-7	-	TGTGCCAGCAGTTACTCGCCAGGGTTCGAGCAGTACTTC	CASSYSPGFEQYF
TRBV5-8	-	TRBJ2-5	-	TGTGCCAGCAGCCCCCGGAGGGACCAAGAGACCCAGTACTTC	CASSPRRDQETQYF
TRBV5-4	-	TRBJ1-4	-	TGTGCCAGCAGCTCGCGAAAAGGGGGTGGAAGTGAAAAACTGTTTTTT	CASSSRKGGGSEKLFF
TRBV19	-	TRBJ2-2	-	TGTGCCAGTAGTATGGGACACAACACCGGGGAGCTGTTTTTT	CASSMGHNTGELFF
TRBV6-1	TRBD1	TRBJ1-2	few	TGTGCCAGCAGTGAAGGACAGGGTAGTTTGCGGGGCTACACCTTC	CASSEGQGSLRGYTF
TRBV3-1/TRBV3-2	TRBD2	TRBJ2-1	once	TGTGCCAGCAGCCCCGGACTAGCGGGGGGAAATGAGCAGTTCTTC	CASSPGLAGGNEQFF
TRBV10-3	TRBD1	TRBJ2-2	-	TGTGCCATCAGGGAAACAGGGGGAGGTACCGGGGAGCTGTTTTTT	CAIRETGGGTGELFF